This T cell receptor beta chain emerged from a study of CD8 T cells in ankylosing spondylitis. Study-wide points: The study identified a TCR beta motif of several highly homologous variants that appeared characteristic of ankylosing spondylitis blood. Reactive arthritis synovial fluid and blood were previously reported to contain some motif variants.

This clonotype appeared many times. The antigen is undetermined. For TCR beta, libraries came from quantitative 5'-RACE with molecular barcodes. TCRdb used MiXCR to reprocess the 5' RACE reads, holding one entry per CDR3 protein. The table has tens of thousands of distinct CDR3 sequences, just over 2.5% seen once. The CDR3 extends over 17 amino acids. With V trimmed by 4 bases and J by 5 bases, 12 bases remained unmatched. The germline V gene has CDR1 SGDLS and CDR2 YYNGEE. This sequence joins TRBV9 and TRBJ2-2; 9 nucleotides align to TRBD2. The specimen sequenced was blood, either unsorted or a sorted T cell fraction (not recorded which). The sequence derives from a female donor with ankylosing spondylitis or in good health (not recorded which). The CDR3 bases are TGTGCCAGCAGCTCTGGGAGCGGGGGGTCTCTAACCGGGGAGCTGTTTTTT. Translating gives CASSSGSGGSLTGELFF.